The present T cell receptor beta chain was sequenced within a study of Ad26.COV2.S vaccination and SARS-CoV-2 variants (dated by TCRdb to 2020 to 2023). Turning to the overall study: Vaccine-arm donors came from COV1001, a multicentre, randomized, double-blind, placebo-controlled phase I-IIa trial of Ad26.COV2.S in healthy adults. Ad26.COV2.S was administered intramuscularly at a dose of 5x10^10 or 1x10^11 viral particles, either as one shot or as two shots given 56 days apart. TCRbeta repertoire sequencing served as the tool for gauging how specific and how broad the SARS-CoV-2-reactive T cell receptors were following Ad26.COV2.S vaccination. A total of 32 samples were included in the TCR-sequenced set, comprising around 19 Ad26.COV2.S vaccine recipients, 5 placebo recipients and 8 SARS-CoV-2 convalescent individuals. Trial participants were randomized into five groups of five, in which low-dose or high-dose Ad26.COV2.S was given once or twice, or placebo was given on both occasions. Blinding of investigators to trial group allocation was maintained during experiments and outcome assessment.

This clone was recorded a few times. Its target antigen remains unknown. Base qualities are not at hand, and no much larger clone is one base apart. What the authors observed across the whole study: The study lacked the statistical power to compare responses across vaccine doses or regimens. Non-spike TCR breadth was comparable between vaccine and placebo recipients, consistent with the vaccine containing only spike. Higher spike-specific TCR breadth was observed in Ad26.COV2.S recipients than in placebo recipients (P = 0.0014). Substantial breadth of spike-specific CD8+ and CD4+ T cell responses was reported after vaccination. The authors noted that total T cell responses may have been underestimated by the TCR breadth and depth analyses.

The CDR3 measures 15 amino acids from cysteine to phenylalanine. Only the CDR3 region is kept as DNA, spanning 45 bases read in frame from base 1. From the germline V gene (reference sequence), CDR1 is MNHEY and CDR2 is SMNVEV. V lost 6 bases and J lost 3 bases, and the count of bases not matched to a germline gene is 6. The immunoSEQ Assay was used to sequence TCRbeta CDR3 regions. After extraction, genomic DNA underwent amplification by bias-controlled multiplex PCR, followed by high-throughput sequencing. The authors' pipeline ran thus. To quantify the absolute abundance of each unique TCRbeta CDR3 region, sequences were collapsed and filtered. T cell fraction was estimated by normalizing TCRbeta template counts to usable DNA, which was measured by amplifying reference genes present in all nucleated cells. Repertoire TCRs were annotated as SARS-CoV-2-specific by exact matching of V gene, CDR3 amino acid sequence and J gene to a known reactive TCR set. MIRA supplied the reference SARS-CoV-2 TCR set, which was filtered for enrichment in COVID-19-positive ImmuneCODE repertoires so that public or cross-reactive TCRs were removed. Drawing on the MIRA antigens, annotated TCRs were analysed further at the level of specific ORF or position within ORF. Depth was the summed frequency of annotated unique rearrangements, while breadth was defined as annotated unique rearrangements over total unique productive rearrangements. TCR breadth was compared between groups using two-sided Wilcoxon rank-sum tests. In TCRdb, the immuneACCESS table is reduced to in-frame sequences with V and J assigned. These tables do not hold every clone; where another copy was compared, an unresolved V gene accounts for under half, and the others remain unexplained. V and J calls plus clone size are reproduced from that table; the DNA served to infer D and trimming. The sample yields almost 400,000 clones; about nine tenths were counted once. The ten most abundant clones make up approximately 1.9% of the sample.

What the treatment or condition label conveys for this sample: approximately 18 received Ad26.COV2.S at low or high dose, single or two shots; 5 received placebo; per-sample allocation not given. Repertoires of vaccine and placebo recipients were sequenced from samples taken on day 63 after the first injection. Cohort 1b enrolled roughly 25 adults aged 18-55 years at a single site in Boston, USA, between 29 July and 7 August 2020. Ad26.COV2.S was a replication-incompetent adenovirus type 26 vector that expressed a prefusion-stabilized SARS-CoV-2 spike protein derived from the original Wuhan strain.

The TCR was taken from a person aged 18-60 years who received the Ad26.COV2.S COVID-19 vaccine or a placebo. The sample in question was peripheral blood, obtained in a trial of Ad26.COV2.S vaccine versus placebo. The V gene is TRBV27 and the J gene is TRBJ1-1, with TRBD1 matching 11 junction bases. Here the CDR3 is given as CASSQGTGGYTEAFF. The nucleotide sequence is TGTGCCAGCAGCCAGGGGACAGGGGGATACACTGAAGCTTTCTTT.